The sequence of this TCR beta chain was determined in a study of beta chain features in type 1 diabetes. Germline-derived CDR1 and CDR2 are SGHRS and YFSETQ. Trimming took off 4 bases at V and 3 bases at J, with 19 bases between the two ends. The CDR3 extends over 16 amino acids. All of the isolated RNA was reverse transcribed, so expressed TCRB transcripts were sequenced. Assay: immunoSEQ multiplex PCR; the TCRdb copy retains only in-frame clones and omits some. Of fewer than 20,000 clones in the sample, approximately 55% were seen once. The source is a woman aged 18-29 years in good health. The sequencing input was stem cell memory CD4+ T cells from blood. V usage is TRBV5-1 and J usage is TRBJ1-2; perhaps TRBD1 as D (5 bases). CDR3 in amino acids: CASSPRDVGFDYGYTF. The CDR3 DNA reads TGCGCCAGCAGCCCGCGGGACGTCGGGTTCGACTATGGCTACACCTTC. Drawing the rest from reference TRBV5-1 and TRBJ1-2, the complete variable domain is KAGVTQTPRYLIKTRGQQVTLSCSPISGHRSVSWYQQTPGQGLQFLFEYFSETQRNKGNFPGRFSGRQFSNSRSEMNVSTLELGDSALYLCASSPRDVGFDYGYTFGSGTRLTVV.